Listed here are 12 T cell receptor beta chains from one sample, sequenced in a study of blood T cell repertoires in COVID-19. TCRdb keeps only in-frame clones here, not all; method: immunoSEQ multiplex PCR. The table lists 200,000 to 300,000 clones, roughly 91% of them singletons, with roughly 0.89% in the top ten. Sequences were obtained from peripheral blood. These receptors all stem from a man in his thirties or forties with COVID-19, enrolled during active disease.

This clone was seen more than once but under ten times. CDR3 DNA: TGTGCTAGTGGTTTGGCCCCTCCGGGACAGGGGTATGAAAAACTGTTTTTT. Its translation is CASGLAPPGQGYEKLFF. The chain employs TRBV12-5 and TRBJ1-4, with 10 bases lining up with TRBD1. The CDR3 consists of 17 residues. Germline trimming cut 1 base from V and 6 bases from J; bases unmatched to any gene: 8. The V gene's germline CDR1 is LGHNT and CDR2 FRNRAP.

CDR3 coding DNA: TGCGCCAGCAACTGGGGAGCAACTAATGAAAAACTGTTTTTT. Translating it yields CASNWGATNEKLFF. The rearrangement uses TRBV5-1 and TRBJ1-4; D is uncertain. V lost 6 bases and J lost 0, with 9 bases in between. Germline V gene data show CDR1 as SGHRS and CDR2 as YFSETQ. The CDR3 spans 14 residues.

The chain links TRBV6-5 to TRBJ1-2, with D maybe TRBD1 (6 bases). The CDR3 length is 16 residues. Germline V gives CDR1 MNHEY, CDR2 SVGAGI. Between the trimmed V and J ends, which lost 0 bases and 5 bases, there was a span of 16 bases. The CDR3, as DNA: TGTGCCAGCAGTTACTCGGCCGAGGGGGTTTTTTATGGCTACACCTTC. Translated: CASSYSAEGVFYGYTF.

The CDR3 DNA follows: TGTGCCAGGACGGGATACGAAAAACTGTTTTTT. Its translation: CARTGYEKLFF. The rearrangement uses TRBV6-5 and TRBJ1-4, with D hard to call. This CDR3 has 11 residues. Germline V gene lookup returns CDR1 MNHEY and CDR2 SVGAGI. Trimming removed 9 bases at V and 8 bases at J, with 10 bases between.

V is TRBV18 and J is TRBJ1-1; D gene uncertain. Trimming stripped 3 bases from V and 3 bases from J, with 11 bases between. The CDR3 loop spans 14 amino acids. Germline V gene sequence: CDR1 KGHSH, CDR2 LQKENI. In DNA form, the CDR3 reads TGTGCCAGCTCACCGGCCGGGATGGACACTGAAGCTTTCTTT. Translated, it gives CASSPAGMDTEAFF.

V usage is TRBV2 and J usage is TRBJ2-1; TRBD1 might be the D (6 bases). This CDR3 contains 15 residues. The V end lost 2 bases, the J end lost 6 bases, and 14 bases lay between the germline ends. Germline CDR1 is SNHLY and CDR2 is FYNNEI. The CDR3 region is CASSELGATVNEQFF. The CDR3 bases are TGTGCCAGCAGTGAACTGGGGGCCACAGTCAATGAGCAGTTCTTC.

This clone was counted a few times. The chain couples TRBV29-1 to TRBJ1-4, with D perhaps TRBD1 (5 bases). With 4 bases removed from V and 8 bases from J, the gap between germline ends came to 11 bases. The CDR3 is 12 residues long. Germline CDR1 SQVTM, CDR2 ANQGSEA. The CDR3 reads CSVAREVEKLFF. The DNA of the CDR3 is TGCAGCGTTGCCAGGGAGGTAGAAAAACTGTTTTTT.

The chain couples TRBV28 to TRBJ2-2; 9 nucleotides line up with TRBD1. The V gene end was trimmed by 5 bases and the J gene end by 6 bases; junction bases not matched to a gene: 7. CDR1 and CDR2 (germline): MDHEN, SYDVKM. CDR3 size: 15 residues. This CDR3 is CASSMNRGRAGELFF. The CDR3 coding sequence is TGTGCCAGCAGTATGAACAGGGGGCGAGCCGGGGAGCTGTTTTTT.

The chain joins TRBV5-1 to TRBJ2-6, with a weak D call TRBD2 (5 bases). Per the germline V gene, CDR1 is SGHRS and CDR2 is YFSETQ. The CDR3 consists of 16 residues. V shed 2 bases and J shed 4 bases, with 13 bases lying between them. The CDR3 DNA follows: TGCGCCAGCAGCTTATCCCGGACTTCCGGGGCCAACGTCCTGACTTTC. Translation gives CASSLSRTSGANVLTF.

This sequence joins TRBV9 and TRBJ2-7; 7 positions agree with TRBD1. Germline CDR1 and CDR2: SGDLS and YYNGEE. V dropped 2 bases and J dropped 2; count of bases not matched to a gene: 7. The CDR3 length is 15 residues. For the CDR3, the DNA is TGTGCCAGCAGCGTCAGGGACAGAGGGACCTACGAGCAGTACTTC. This translates into CASSVRDRGTYEQYF. The complete variable domain, with remaining parts taken from reference TRBV9 and TRBJ2-7, reads DSGVTQTPKHLITATGQRVTLRCSPRSGDLSVYWYQQSLDQGLQFLIQYYNGEERAKGNILERFSAQQFPDLHSELNLSSLELGDSALYFCASSVRDRGTYEQYFGPGTRLTVT.

This chain uses TRBV30 with TRBJ1-5, with D maybe TRBD1 (6 bases). Trimming stripped 2 bases from V and 1 base from J, with 15 bases between. The CDR3 covers 16 residues. In germline, CDR1 is GTSNPN, CDR2 SVGIG (reference sequence). CDR3 sequence: CAWSRPGDGSNQPQHF. For the CDR3, the DNA is TGTGCCTGGAGTCGGCCAGGGGATGGAAGCAATCAGCCCCAGCATTTT. The variable domain in full, completed from reference TRBV30 and TRBJ1-5, reads SQTIHQWPATLVQPVGSPLSLECTVEGTSNPNLYWYRQAAGRGLQLLFYSVGIGQISSEVPQNLSASRPQDRQFILSSKKLLLSDSGFYLCAWSRPGDGSNQPQHFGDGTRLSIL.

In this sample, this clone turned up once. The CDR3 loop is CAISADSAYGYTF. The CDR3 DNA reads TGTGCCATCAGTGCCGACAGTGCCTATGGCTACACCTTC. The rearrangement links TRBV10-3 to TRBJ1-2; tentative D call: TRBD1 (5 bases). V was pared by 4 bases and J by 4 bases, with 10 bases between. CDR1 ENHRY and CDR2 SYGVKD come from the germline V gene. The CDR3 covers 13 residues.